Listed below are T cell receptor beta chains from one sample, sequenced in a study of PD-L1 blockade in urothelial cancer. Sequencing was performed with immunoSEQ multiplex PCR; in TCRdb, only in-frame clones are kept and a portion is missing. This table holds tens of thousands of clones, 89% found once. The sequencing here drew on PBMCs, taken around atezolizumab (anti-PD-L1) treatment. The receptor source for this set is a woman of 80 years or more with urothelial cancer. Both conserved end residues are part of each CDR3. The D gene is left open where the match is weak. Not every row has a clone size; where given, it reads once, few, many or a size class.

CDR3 length,J gene,V gene,D gene,clone size,CDR3 protein,CDR3 DNA
13,TRBJ2-7,TRBV19,TRBD1,NA,CASTPGQSYEQYF,TGTGCCAGTACCCCGGGACAGTCCTACGAGCAGTACTTC
13,TRBJ2-2,TRBV30,TRBD2,NA,CAWRGGLAGELFF,TGTGCCTGGAGGGGAGGGTTGGCCGGGGAGCTGTTTTTT
16,TRBJ2-6,TRBV19,NA,few,CASTFKATSGANVLTF,TGTGCCAGTACCTTCAAGGCGACATCTGGGGCCAACGTCCTGACTTTC
15,TRBJ1-4,TRBV5-1,TRBD1,few,CASSLSGQANEKLFF,TGCGCCAGCAGCTTGAGCGGACAGGCTAATGAAAAACTGTTTTTT
15,TRBJ2-5,TRBV7-8,TRBD2,once,CASSPRTSGYLGQYF,TGTGCCAGCAGCCCTCGGACTAGCGGCTATTTGGGCCAGTACTTC
16,TRBJ2-7,TRBV27,NA,NA,CASSLSGRESPGEQYF,TGTGCCAGCAGTTTATCGGGCCGGGAGAGCCCCGGCGAGCAGTACTTC
15,TRBJ1-5,TRBV15,NA,NA,CATSRDGTGRQPQHF,TGTGCCACCAGCAGAGATGGAACAGGGCGACAGCCCCAGCATTTT
14,TRBJ2-7,TRBV5-1,TRBD1,NA,CASSFTGGSGEQYF,TGCGCCAGCAGCTTCACAGGGGGAAGTGGAGAGCAGTACTTC
16,TRBJ2-1,TRBV6-1,NA,NA,CASSAPRDLSSNEQFF,TGTGCCAGCAGTGCACCCCGGGACTTAAGTTCCAATGAGCAGTTCTTC
18,TRBJ2-1,TRBV9,TRBD2,NA,CASSQDWTSGPFRGEQFF,TGTGCCAGCAGCCAGGACTGGACTAGCGGACCTTTTCGTGGTGAGCAGTTCTTC
15,TRBJ2-1,TRBV9,TRBD2,few,CASSLTSGSSYEQFF,TGTGCCAGCAGCTTGACTAGCGGGAGTAGCTATGAGCAGTTCTTC
15,TRBJ2-7,TRBV28,TRBD2,NA,CASSPLAGGVYEQYF,TGTGCCAGCAGTCCGCTAGCGGGCGGCGTCTACGAGCAGTACTTC
12,TRBJ1-5,TRBV6-1,NA,NA,CASSDEGQTQHF,TGTGCCAGCAGTGACGAAGGACAGACCCAGCATTTT
19,TRBJ2-3,TRBV5-4,TRBD2,NA,CASRRTLEGLAGGADTQYF,TGTGCCAGCAGGAGGACATTGGAGGGACTAGCGGGGGGTGCAGATACGCAGTATTTT
15,TRBJ2-1,TRBV19,TRBD1,NA,CASIPTGDSYNEQFF,TGTGCCAGTATCCCCACAGGGGATTCCTACAATGAGCAGTTCTTC
15,TRBJ2-7,TRBV6-1,TRBD2,NA,CASSEAAGGRGEQYF,TGTGCCAGCAGTGAGGCAGCGGGAGGCAGAGGGGAGCAGTACTTC
14,TRBJ2-3,TRBV5-4,NA,NA,CASSTETRTDTQYF,TGTGCCAGCAGTACGGAGACTCGGACAGATACGCAGTATTTT
17,TRBJ2-1,TRBV11-3,TRBD2,NA,CASSLDAGTKAYNEQFF,TGTGCCAGCAGCTTAGATGCCGGGACTAAAGCCTACAATGAGCAGTTCTTC
16,TRBJ2-7,TRBV28,TRBD2,NA,CASSLGSRLAPYEQYF,TGTGCCAGCAGTTTGGGATCCCGACTAGCACCCTACGAGCAGTACTTC
15,TRBJ1-2,TRBV6-6,TRBD1,NA,CASSHQDRVGYGYTF,TGTGCCAGCAGTCACCAAGACAGGGTCGGCTATGGCTACACCTTC
13,TRBJ1-1,TRBV13,NA,NA,CASSSRQTPEAFF,TGTGCCAGCAGCTCAAGACAGACCCCTGAAGCTTTCTTT
13,TRBJ1-1,TRBV9,NA,once,CASSVGLSSEAFF,TGTGCCAGCAGCGTAGGACTATCGTCTGAAGCTTTCTTT
15,TRBJ1-2,TRBV18,NA,few,CASSPTDEGLYGYTF,TGTGCCAGCTCACCTACCGACGAGGGTCTCTATGGCTACACCTTC
13,TRBJ1-2,TRBV11-2,NA,NA,CASSLERASGYTF,TGTGCCAGCAGCTTGGAGAGGGCCTCTGGCTACACCTTC
11,TRBJ2-5,TRBV7-9,NA,NA,CASSPLETQYF,TGTGCCAGCAGCCCCCTTGAGACCCAGTACTTC
16,TRBJ2-2,TRBV29-1,TRBD2,NA,CSVEVALAGVDGELFF,TGCAGCGTTGAAGTAGCGCTAGCGGGAGTTGACGGGGAGCTGTTTTTT
14,TRBJ2-7,TRBV5-1,NA,NA,CASSRQSSSYEQYF,TGCGCCAGCAGTCGACAGTCCAGCTCCTACGAGCAGTACTTC
14,TRBJ2-3,TRBV25-1,TRBD2,NA,CASGPAGGTDTQYF,TGTGCCAGCGGTCCGGCGGGGGGCACAGATACGCAGTATTTT
13,TRBJ2-7,TRBV10-2,TRBD1,NA,CASSPGQYYEQYF,TGCGCCAGCAGCCCGGGACAGTACTACGAGCAGTACTTC
12,TRBJ2-1,TRBV5-1,TRBD1,NA,CASSGTGGVRFF,TGCGCCAGCAGCGGGACAGGGGGGGTACGGTTCTTC